The entry that follows covers one T cell receptor (beta chain) sequence. Per the original methods: Researchers report that nucleated cell counts were estimated from reference gene primer amplification. Generated by immunoSEQ multiplex PCR, the TCRdb table keeps only in-frame clones and is missing some. The DNA gave D and trimming, while V, J and clone size come from that table. The sample carries roughly 62,000 clones, roughly 92% recorded once. The sample originates from a study of blood T cell repertoires in COVID-19. Study-level information: The origin of the acute and convalescent COVID-19 samples was the United States, Italy and Spain. PBMCs, B-cell-depleted T cells, or T cells provided the cDNA or gDNA that made up the material.

Germline CDR1 is KGHSH and CDR2 is LQKENI. The V and J ends lost 0 bases and 4 bases respectively, with 15 bases between them. The length of the CDR3 is 16 residues. The sequencing input was peripheral blood. The chain couples TRBV18 to TRBJ1-2, with D tentatively TRBD1 (5 bases). The sequence was obtained from a human donor in a cohort sampled during active COVID-19. CDR3 protein: CASSPPGRAGPYGYTF. CDR3 in DNA: TGTGCCAGCTCACCACCCGGCAGGGCCGGGCCCTATGGCTACACCTTC.